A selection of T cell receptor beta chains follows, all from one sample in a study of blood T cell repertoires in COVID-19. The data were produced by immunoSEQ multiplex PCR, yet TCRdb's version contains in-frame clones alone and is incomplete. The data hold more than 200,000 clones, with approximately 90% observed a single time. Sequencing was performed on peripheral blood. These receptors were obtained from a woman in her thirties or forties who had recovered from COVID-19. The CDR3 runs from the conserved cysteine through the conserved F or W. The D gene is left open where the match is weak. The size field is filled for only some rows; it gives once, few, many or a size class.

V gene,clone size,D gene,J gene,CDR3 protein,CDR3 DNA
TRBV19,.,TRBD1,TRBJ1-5,CASRQTGGAQPQHF,TGTGCCAGTCGACAGACAGGGGGCGCTCAGCCCCAGCATTTT
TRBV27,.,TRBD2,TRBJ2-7,CATPAGYEQYF,TGTGCCACCCCAGCGGGATACGAGCAGTACTTC
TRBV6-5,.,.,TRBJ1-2,CASSYKRAGYGYTF,TGTGCCAGCAGTTACAAACGGGCAGGGTACGGCTACACCTTC
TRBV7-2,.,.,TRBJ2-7,CASSSERGASYEQYF,TGTGCCAGCAGCTCTGAACGGGGGGCAAGCTACGAGCAGTACTTC
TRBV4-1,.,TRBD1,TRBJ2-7,CASSQLTGGSEQYF,TGCGCCAGCAGCCAGTTAACAGGGGGAAGCGAGCAGTACTTC
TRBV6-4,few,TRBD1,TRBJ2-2,CASSAGTGNTGELFF,TGTGCCAGCAGTGCGGGGACAGGGAACACCGGGGAGCTGTTTTTT
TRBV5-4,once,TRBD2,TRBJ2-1,CASSLAMISGGAGNEQFF,TGTGCCAGCAGCTTGGCCATGATTAGCGGGGGGGCTGGCAATGAGCAGTTCTTC
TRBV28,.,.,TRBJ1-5,CASTPISDSSNQPQHF,TGTGCCAGCACCCCCATCTCGGACAGTAGCAATCAGCCCCAGCATTTT
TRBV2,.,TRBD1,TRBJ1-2,CASRTGTGALSGGYTF,TGTGCCAGCAGAACCGGGACAGGGGCTTTAAGTGGAGGCTACACCTTC
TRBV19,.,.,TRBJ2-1,CASSIGEGFNEQFF,TGTGCCAGTAGTATCGGCGAGGGTTTCAATGAGCAGTTCTTC
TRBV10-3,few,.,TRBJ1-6,CAISVGGNSPLHF,TGTGCCATCAGTGTTGGAGGAAATTCACCCCTCCACTTT
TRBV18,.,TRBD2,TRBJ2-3,CASSGLGSSTDTQYF,TGTGCCAGCTCCGGACTAGGATCTAGCACAGATACGCAGTATTTT
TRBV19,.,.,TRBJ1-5,CASSPGPGATNQPQHF,TGTGCCAGTAGCCCCGGACCAGGGGCTACCAATCAGCCCCAGCATTTT
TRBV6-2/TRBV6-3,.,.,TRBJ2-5,CASSWVEVGRGEETQYF,TGTGCCAGCAGTTGGGTCGAGGTTGGCAGGGGGGAAGAGACCCAGTACTTC
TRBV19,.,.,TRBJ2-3,CASSTQYPPLEKDTQYF,TGTGCCAGTAGTACCCAGTACCCCCCGTTGGAGAAAGATACGCAGTATTTT
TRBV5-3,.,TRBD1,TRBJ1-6,CARSYGQGEGSDIRSPLHF,TGTGCCAGAAGCTACGGACAGGGTGAGGGATCCGATATCCGCTCACCCCTCCACTTT
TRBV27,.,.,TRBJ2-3,CASSRGLYFTDTQYF,TGTGCCAGCAGTAGGGGCTTATATTTCACAGATACGCAGTATTTT
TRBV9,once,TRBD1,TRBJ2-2,CASSARQGNTGELFF,TGTGCCAGCAGCGCACGACAGGGGAACACCGGGGAGCTGTTTTTT
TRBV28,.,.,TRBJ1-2,CASKYNGPDPYGYTF,TGTGCCAGCAAATACAATGGCCCCGATCCATATGGCTACACCTTC
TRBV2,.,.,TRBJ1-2,CASSRTEDGYTF,TGTGCCAGCAGTCGGACAGAGGATGGCTACACCTTC
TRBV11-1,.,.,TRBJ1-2,CASRSDAGAFYGYTF,TGTGCCAGCAGGTCGGACGCGGGGGCCTTCTATGGCTACACCTTC
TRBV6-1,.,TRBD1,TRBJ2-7,CASSEAGTGDSYEQYF,TGTGCCAGCAGTGAAGCAGGGACAGGGGACTCCTACGAGCAGTACTTC
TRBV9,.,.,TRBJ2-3,CASSVGQISTDTQYF,TGTGCCAGCAGCGTAGGGCAGATAAGTACAGATACGCAGTATTTT
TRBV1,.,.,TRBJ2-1,CTSARQRINEQFF,TGCACCAGCGCCAGACAGAGAATCAATGAGCAGTTCTTC
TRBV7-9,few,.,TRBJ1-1,CASSAGQKAFF,TGTGCCAGCAGCGCTGGACAGAAGGCTTTCTTT
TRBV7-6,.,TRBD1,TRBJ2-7,CASSKGQAYEQYF,TGTGCCAGCAGCAAGGGACAGGCGTACGAGCAGTACTTC
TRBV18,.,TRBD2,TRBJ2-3,CASSPVAGDTDTQYF,TGTGCCAGCTCACCGGTAGCGGGAGATACAGATACGCAGTATTTT
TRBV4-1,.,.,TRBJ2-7,CASSQDWTRYEQYF,TGCGCCAGCAGCCAAGATTGGACACGCTACGAGCAGTACTTC
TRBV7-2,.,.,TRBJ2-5,CASSFFQAETQYF,TGTGCCAGCAGCTTTTTCCAGGCGGAGACCCAGTACTTC
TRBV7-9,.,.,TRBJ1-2,CASSPKGTNYGYTF,TGTGCCAGCAGCCCGAAGGGGACTAACTATGGCTACACCTTC
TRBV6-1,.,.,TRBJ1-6,CASSEALLAISPLHF,TGTGCCAGCAGTGAAGCGTTACTTGCTATATCACCCCTCCACTTT
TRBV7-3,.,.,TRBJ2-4,CASSYSATKNIQYF,TGTGCCAGCAGCTACTCCGCGACAAAAAACATTCAGTACTTC
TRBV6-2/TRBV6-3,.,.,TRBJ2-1,CASSSPRISYNEQFF,TGTGCCAGCAGTTCCCCCAGGATATCCTACAATGAGCAGTTCTTC
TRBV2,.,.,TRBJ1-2,CASSRSDTSFYGYTF,TGTGCCAGCAGCCGGAGTGACACTAGCTTCTATGGCTACACCTTC
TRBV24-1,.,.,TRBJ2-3,CATSEGRGAVGPDTQYF,TGTGCCACCAGTGAGGGGCGTGGAGCTGTGGGGCCAGATACGCAGTATTTT
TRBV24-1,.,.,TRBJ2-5,CATSDPTGEGETQYF,TGTGCCACCAGTGACCCGACGGGAGAGGGTGAGACCCAGTACTTC